The 26 T cell receptor beta chains below all came from one sample that was sequenced in a study of OX40 agonist ivuxolimab in advanced cancers. The protocol was immunoSEQ multiplex PCR, while the TCRdb copy is restricted to in-frame clones and leaves out a portion. The data hold more than 20,000 clones, with roughly 70% observed a single time. Sample: CD4+ or CD8+ T cells sorted from blood, taken in a trial of the OX40 agonist ivuxolimab. Source of these receptors: an adult with an advanced solid tumor such as melanoma, head and neck, liver or kidney cancer.

The V call is TRBV7-6, the J call TRBJ2-7; possible D gene TRBD1, 5 bases. CDR1 is SGHVS, CDR2 FNYEAQ, per germline. V was clipped by 0 bases and J by 6 bases, with 9 bases between them. The CDR3 is made up of 13 amino acids. The CDR3 loop reads CASSLAGPGEQYF. The CDR3 nucleotides read TGTGCCAGCAGCTTAGCGGGGCCGGGCGAGCAGTACTTC.

This clone was found a few times. This chain joins TRBV23-1 and TRBJ1-1; D gene unclear. TRBV23-1 is treated as an ORF (open reading frame) with a function not yet certain. CDR3 size: 11 residues. With 6 bases removed from V and 11 bases from J, the gap between germline ends came to 13 bases. CDR3 sequence: CASREERKAFF. The CDR3 DNA reads TGCGCCAGCAGGGAAGAAAGGAAGGCTTTCTTT.

On this clone itself: A read error is the likely source, as a far larger clone sits one nucleotide away. This sample includes further DNA sequences coding for the same CDR3. The chain carries TRBV4-1 and TRBJ1-2; weak D call: TRBD1 (5 bases). Per germline, CDR1 MGHRA and CDR2 YSYEKL. Trimming cost V 4 bases and J 4 bases, with 10 bases left between them. The CDR3 has 13 residues. This CDR3 is CASSLDSAYGYTF. DNA of the CDR3: TGCGCCAGCAGCCTAGACAGTGCCTATGGCTACACCTTC.

The V gene is TRBV19, the J gene TRBJ2-5; 12 bases are shared with TRBD2. The CDR3 runs 15 residues. CDR1 and CDR2 from the germline V gene are LNHDA and SQIVND (reference sequence). V gave up 9 bases and J gave up 0 bases; unmatched junction bases: 5. The CDR3 loop is CASSGLAGNQETQYF. CDR3 nucleotides: TGTGCCAGCTCCGGACTAGCGGGGAACCAAGAGACCCAGTACTTC.

The chain couples TRBV28 to TRBJ2-3, with 7 bases that match TRBD1. This CDR3 has 15 amino acids. V shed 0 bases, J shed 4 bases, and the junction held 4 bases outside the gene matches. Germline CDR1 MDHEN, CDR2 SYDVKM. This CDR3 is CASSLWTGTADTQYF. The CDR3 DNA follows: TGTGCCAGCAGTTTATGGACAGGGACGGCAGATACGCAGTATTTT.

In this sample, this clone turned up a few times. V and J are TRBV7-9 and TRBJ2-3; 8 bases align to TRBD1. The J segment lost 0 bases and the V segment lost 4 bases, leaving 3 bases of the junction unmatched. The CDR3 has 15 amino acids. Per the germline V gene, CDR1 is SEHNR and CDR2 is FQNEAQ (reference sequence). CDR3 nucleotide sequence: TGTGCCAGCAGCTCCCAGGGGGCTAGCACAGATACGCAGTATTTT. Protein product: CASSSQGASTDTQYF.

The V and J genes are TRBV28 and TRBJ1-1; D not resolved. This CDR3 is 15 amino acids long. Between the trimmed V and J ends, which lost 7 bases and 0 bases, there was a span of 15 bases. The germline V gene encodes CDR1 MDHEN and CDR2 SYDVKM. Written as DNA, the CDR3 is TGTGCCAGCACCTTATCCGGTTCCTTGAACACTGAAGCTTTCTTT. It codes for CASTLSGSLNTEAFF.

By sample fraction, this clone is medium-sized (0.01 to 0.1%). This rearrangement joins TRBV4-1 to TRBJ1-3; D gene uncertain. CDR3 length equals 14 residues. Deletions cut 4 bases from V and 3 bases from J, with 10 bases between. The V gene's germline CDR1 is MGHRA and CDR2 YSYEKL. The CDR3 DNA follows: TGCGCCAGCAGCCTCGGGGTGGGTGGAAACACCATATATTTT. Protein sequence: CASSLGVGGNTIYF.

The chain employs TRBV28 and TRBJ2-3; TRBD2 aligns across 9 bases. Germline V CDR1 and CDR2: MDHEN, SYDVKM. The CDR3 is 15 amino acids. V dropped 3 bases and J dropped 6; count of bases not matched to a gene: 7. The CDR3 bases are TGTGCCAGCAGTTTGGCGGGGGGGCCCTTGGATACGCAGTATTTT. Residues: CASSLAGGPLDTQYF.

The rearrangement links TRBV2 to TRBJ2-1; TRBD2 aligns across 9 bases. CDR1 and CDR2 (germline): SNHLY, FYNNEI. The J segment lost 10 bases and the V segment lost 1 base, leaving 11 bases of the junction unmatched. The CDR3 covers 16 residues. Here the CDR3 DNA reads TGTGCCAGCAGTGAAGGGCTAGCGGGGCGCCTCGCGGAGCAGTTCTTC. Translated, it gives CASSEGLAGRLAEQFF.

The chain couples TRBV9 to TRBJ1-1; tentatively, D is TRBD1 (5 bases). V lost 0 bases, J lost 5 bases, and 14 bases lay in between. The CDR3 length is 15 residues. The germline CDR1 and CDR2 sequences are SGDLS and YYNGEE. CDR3 loop: CASSVAGGPETEAFF. The CDR3 DNA sequence: TGTGCCAGCAGCGTAGCGGGGGGTCCGGAGACTGAAGCTTTCTTT.

This clone was counted between two and nine times. The chain links TRBV7-9 to TRBJ2-3; TRBD2 aligns across 7 bases. The CDR3 length is 16 residues. CDR1 SEHNR and CDR2 FQNEAQ come from the germline V gene (reference sequence). V shed 5 bases, J shed 3 bases, and the junction held 11 bases outside the gene matches. CDR3: CASSPIAGPLTDTQYF. CDR3 sequence (DNA): TGTGCCAGCAGCCCCATAGCGGGTCCCCTTACAGATACGCAGTATTTT.

This sequence joins TRBV11-2 and TRBJ2-7; D perhaps matches TRBD1 (5 bases). Germline-derived CDR1 and CDR2 are SGHAT and FQNNGV. With 3 bases removed from V and 7 bases from J, the gap between germline ends came to 19 bases. CDR3 length equals 15 residues. The CDR3 here is CASSFIYGTGVEQYF. For the CDR3, the DNA is TGTGCCAGCAGCTTCATATACGGCACAGGAGTAGAGCAGTACTTC.

This clone was counted a single time. The CDR3 sequence: CAWSPDRLDGYTF. The CDR3 nucleotides are TGTGCCTGGAGTCCTGACAGGTTGGATGGCTACACCTTC. The chain is built from TRBV30 and TRBJ1-2, with D possibly matching TRBD1 (6 bases). Per the germline V gene, CDR1 is GTSNPN and CDR2 is SVGIG (reference sequence). Trimming pared 2 bases from V and 6 bases from J, leaving 13 bases between. CDR3 size: 13 residues.

The CDR3, as DNA: TGTGCCAGCAGCTTAGGAGTAGGCGTGCGACCCCTCCACTTT. Its protein is CASSLGVGVRPLHF. The chain carries TRBV5-8 and TRBJ1-6, with unresolved D. Trimming took 2 bases from V and 12 from J, leaving 15 bases between them. The CDR3 has 14 amino acids. From germline, CDR1 is SGHTS and CDR2 YDEGEE.

The V and J genes are TRBV7-9 and TRBJ2-7; no clear D gene. V lost 1 base and J 7 bases, leaving 11 bases between the germline ends. The CDR3 spans 13 residues. Germline V gene sequence: CDR1 SEHNR, CDR2 FQNEAQ (reference sequence). Here the CDR3 DNA reads TGTGCCAGCAGCTTAGGCCCTAATCGGGAGCAGTACTTC. This gives the protein CASSLGPNREQYF.

The genes are TRBV9 and TRBJ2-1; possibly TRBD2 for D (6 bases). Trimming took off 0 bases at V and 1 base at J, with 17 bases between the two ends. From germline, CDR1 is SGDLS and CDR2 YYNGEE. The CDR3 spans 18 residues. The CDR3 reads CASSVDGGMRISYNEQFF. The DNA of the CDR3 is TGTGCCAGCAGCGTAGATGGGGGGATGAGAATATCCTACAATGAGCAGTTCTTC.

V usage is TRBV7-2 and J usage is TRBJ2-7, with D perhaps matching TRBD1 or TRBD2 (5 bases each). V lost 2 bases and J 5 bases, leaving 10 bases between the germline ends. CDR1 is SGHTA, CDR2 FQGNSA, per germline. The CDR3 is 13 amino acids. The CDR3 spells CASSLQGENEQYF. The CDR3 DNA is TGTGCCAGCAGCTTACAGGGAGAGAACGAGCAGTACTTC.

This clone was detected once. V and J are TRBV7-9 and TRBJ1-5, with D maybe TRBD1 (5 bases). CDR3 length: 13 residues. V lost 5 bases and J lost 7, with 12 bases in between. Germline CDR1 reads SEHNR; CDR2 reads FQNEAQ (reference sequence). CDR3 bases: TGTGCCAGCAGCCGGTCGGGGGAGCAGCCCCAGCATTTT. It codes for CASSRSGEQPQHF.

In DNA, the CDR3 is TGTGCCAGCAGTGACCCAGACAGGCCACGGAGGCCCCAGCATTTT. It yields the protein CASSDPDRPRRPQHF. V usage is TRBV2 and J usage is TRBJ1-5, with a possible D match to TRBD1 (6 bases). The CDR3 sequence is 15 residues long. Trimming stripped 3 bases from V and 9 bases from J, with 18 bases between. Germline V gene data show CDR1 as SNHLY and CDR2 as FYNNEI. Complete variable domain (other parts from reference TRBV2 and TRBJ1-5): EPEVTQTPSHQVTQMGQEVILRCVPISNHLYFYWYRQILGQKVEFLVSFYNNEISEKSEIFDDQFSVERPDGSNFTLKIRSTKLEDSAMYFCASSDPDRPRRPQHFGDGTRLSIL.

Only a few counts were recorded for this clone. This chain joins TRBV28 and TRBJ1-5, with D hard to call. CDR3 length: 15 amino acids. The V end lost 6 bases, the J end lost 0 bases, and 12 bases lay between the germline ends. Germline CDR1 and CDR2: MDHEN and SYDVKM. CDR3 sequence reads: CASSGRANSNQPQHF. CDR3 DNA: TGTGCCAGCAGCGGACGGGCAAATAGCAATCAGCCCCAGCATTTT. Variable domain in full (rest from reference TRBV28 and TRBJ1-5): DVKVTQSSRYLVKRTGEKVFLECVQDMDHENMFWYRQDPGLGLRLIYFSYDVKMKEKGDIPEGYSVSREKKERFSLILESASTNQTSMYLCASSGRANSNQPQHFGDGTRLSIL.

This sequence joins TRBV5-1 and TRBJ1-1; 8 bases are a match to TRBD1. With 2 bases clipped from V and 5 bases from J, the junction kept 8 bases outside the gene matches. CDR3 length: 15 amino acids. Germline V gene lookup returns CDR1 SGHRS and CDR2 YFSETQ. In DNA form, the CDR3 reads TGCGCCAGCAGCTTCGGACAGGGCGGAGGAACTGAAGCTTTCTTT. Its protein product is CASSFGQGGGTEAFF.

The chain recombines TRBV5-6 with TRBJ2-1; TRBD2 matches 15 bases. This CDR3 contains 16 residues. V was clipped by 4 bases and J by 9 bases; unmatched bases: 8. CDR1 is SGHDT, CDR2 YYEEEE, per germline. Written as DNA, the CDR3 is TGTGCCAGCAGCCCAGGACTAGCGGGGGGGCTGGGTGAGCAGTTCTTC. This encodes CASSPGLAGGLGEQFF.

CDR3 sequence: CASRLGAGGDGIEQYF. The CDR3 coding sequence is TGTGCCAGCCGACTGGGGGCAGGGGGCGACGGAATCGAGCAGTACTTC. The chain couples TRBV2 to TRBJ2-7, with TRBD1 matching 8 bases. Trimming at V came to 8 bases and at J to 6 bases, leaving 18 bases not matched to a gene. There are 16 residues in the CDR3. CDR1 and CDR2 (germline): SNHLY, FYNNEI.

The chain is built from TRBV27 and TRBJ2-1; D is unclear. CDR1 MNHEY and CDR2 SMNVEV come from the germline V gene (reference sequence). CDR3 length: 17 residues. V gave up 5 bases and J gave up 4 bases, with 21 bases separating them. This CDR3 is CASSTAVVPVSYNEQFF. DNA for the CDR3: TGTGCCAGCAGTACTGCGGTAGTACCGGTTTCTTACAATGAGCAGTTCTTC.

The genes are TRBV28 and TRBJ1-5, with 7 bases that match TRBD1. The J segment lost 4 bases and the V segment lost 4 bases, leaving 4 bases of the junction unmatched. There are 14 residues in the CDR3. Germline loops: CDR1 MDHEN, CDR2 SYDVKM. CDR3 sequence: CASSSGQRNQPQHF. The CDR3 nucleotides are TGTGCCAGCAGTTCGGGACAGAGAAATCAGCCCCAGCATTTT. The variable domain in full, with the rest retrieved from reference TRBV28 and TRBJ1-5, is DVKVTQSSRYLVKRTGEKVFLECVQDMDHENMFWYRQDPGLGLRLIYFSYDVKMKEKGDIPEGYSVSREKKERFSLILESASTNQTSMYLCASSSGQRNQPQHFGDGTRLSIL.